This T cell receptor beta chain comes out of a study of blood T cell repertoires in COVID-19. The overall study: The United States, Italy and Spain provided the acute and convalescent COVID-19 samples. Nucleic acid was either cDNA or gDNA, and it came from T cells, B-cell-depleted T cells, or PBMCs.

In the original analysis: Estimated nucleated cell counts came from reference gene primer amplification. Method: immunoSEQ multiplex PCR; TCRdb's copy keeps in-frame clones and lacks some. Clone size and the V and J calls come from that table; the DNA yielded D and trimming. The sample shows under 200,000 clones, around nine tenths of them seen only once. The V gene's germline CDR1 is SGHRS and CDR2 YFSETQ. This CDR3 has 14 amino acids. The V end lost 0 bases, the J end lost 4 bases, and 11 bases lay between the germline ends. The chain links TRBV5-1 to TRBJ2-7; D gene unclear. The TCR sequence derives from a man aged 55-75 years with active or convalescent COVID-19. Input material: peripheral blood. CDR3 residues: CASSLDREVYEQYF. In DNA form, the CDR3 reads TGCGCCAGCAGCTTGGACCGCGAGGTTTACGAGCAGTACTTC. The variable domain in full, completed from reference TRBV5-1 and TRBJ2-7, reads KAGVTQTPRYLIKTRGQQVTLSCSPISGHRSVSWYQQTPGQGLQFLFEYFSETQRNKGNFPGRFSGRQFSNSRSEMNVSTLELGDSALYLCASSLDREVYEQYFGPGTRLTVT.